These T cell receptor beta chains were read from a single sample in a study of blood T cell repertoires in COVID-19. Some clones are missing from TCRdb's copy, which holds only in-frame ones; the method was immunoSEQ multiplex PCR. The sample carries 250,000 to 400,000 clones, around 89% recorded once. The specimen was peripheral blood. The receptor source for this set is a woman in her 30s with COVID-19, enrolled during active disease. CDR3s include the opening cysteine and the closing phenylalanine or tryptophan. A D gene is named only where the DNA matches it firmly. Part of the rows lack a size; the others show once, few, many or a class for expanded clones.

clone_size | j_call | v_call | d_call | cdr3_aa | cdr3_nt
- | TRBJ2-7 | TRBV4-3 | - | CASSQDTQGSPYEQYF | TGCGCCAGCAGCCAAGATACCCAGGGGAGCCCCTACGAGCAGTACTTC
many | TRBJ1-5 | TRBV19 | - | CASRSSNQPQHF | TGTGCCAGTAGGAGTAGCAATCAGCCCCAGCATTTT
few | TRBJ1-3 | TRBV11-2 | - | CASSLTGDPGNTIYF | TGTGCCAGCAGCCTGACAGGAGATCCTGGAAACACCATATATTTT
- | TRBJ2-2 | TRBV7-9 | - | CASSLGIGELFF | TGTGCCAGCAGCTTAGGTATCGGGGAGCTGTTTTTT
- | TRBJ1-3 | TRBV30 | TRBD1 | CAWSAGQDHSGNTIYF | TGTGCCTGGAGTGCAGGACAGGATCACTCTGGAAACACCATATATTTT
- | TRBJ1-2 | TRBV3-1/TRBV3-2 | - | CASSQVLRQGNNYGYTF | TGTGCCAGCAGCCAAGTCCTTCGGCAGGGGAATAACTATGGCTACACCTTC
- | TRBJ2-1 | TRBV4-2 | - | CASSLGDLGLREQFF | TGTGCCAGCAGCCTGGGGGACTTAGGGCTAAGGGAGCAGTTCTTC
- | TRBJ2-2 | TRBV28 | - | CASSYPSTSNTGELFF | TGTGCCAGCAGTTACCCCTCGACATCGAACACCGGGGAGCTGTTTTTT
- | TRBJ2-7 | TRBV2 | - | CASSGVNRDSYEQYF | TGTGCCAGCAGTGGGGTCAACAGGGACTCCTACGAGCAGTACTTC
- | TRBJ1-1 | TRBV25-1 | TRBD1 | CASSESTGTEAFF | TGTGCCAGCAGTGAATCGACAGGGACTGAAGCTTTCTTT
- | TRBJ2-5 | TRBV11-2 | - | CASSPPRGPSAWLETQYF | TGTGCCAGCAGCCCCCCTAGGGGGCCTAGCGCTTGGTTAGAGACCCAGTACTTC
- | TRBJ1-1 | TRBV7-5 | - | CVRSSRLRGSMNTEAFF | TGTGTCAGAAGCTCGCGCCTCAGGGGTTCGATGAACACTGAAGCTTTCTTT
- | TRBJ1-2 | TRBV4-2 | TRBD1 | CASSETGVRGYTF | TGTGCCAGCAGCGAAACAGGGGTGAGGGGCTACACCTTC
- | TRBJ1-3 | TRBV7-9 | - | CASSPTEKGDTIYF | TGTGCCAGCAGCCCGACTGAGAAAGGGGACACCATATATTTT
- | TRBJ1-2 | TRBV11-3 | TRBD1 | CASSFGQGASGYTF | TGTGCCAGCAGCTTTGGACAGGGGGCGAGTGGCTACACCTTC
- | TRBJ2-1 | TRBV9 | TRBD2 | CASSVGLAGSYNEQFF | TGTGCCAGCAGCGTAGGACTAGCGGGATCCTACAATGAGCAGTTCTTC
- | TRBJ2-3 | TRBV5-1 | TRBD1 | CASSPTQGADTQYF | TGCGCCAGCAGCCCAACACAGGGGGCAGATACGCAGTATTTT
- | TRBJ1-2 | TRBV12-3/TRBV12-4 | TRBD1 | CASSLQGNYGYTF | TGTGCCAGCAGTCTACAGGGGAATTATGGCTACACCTTC
- | TRBJ2-2 | TRBV2 | TRBD2 | CASRKGLAGTGELFF | TGTGCCAGCAGGAAAGGACTAGCGGGGACCGGGGAGCTGTTTTTT
few | TRBJ1-6 | TRBV6-6 | - | CASGTSNSPLHF | TGTGCCAGTGGGACATCGAATTCACCCCTCCACTTT
- | TRBJ1-2 | TRBV28 | - | CASSFRTAGGGYTF | TGTGCCAGCAGTTTTCGAACAGCTGGAGGTGGCTACACCTTC
- | TRBJ1-1 | TRBV5-4 | - | CASSLVWQGNTEAFF | TGTGCCAGCAGCTTGGTATGGCAGGGGAACACTGAAGCTTTCTTT
- | TRBJ2-1 | TRBV6-2/TRBV6-3 | - | CASSPRLVDSYNEQFF | TGTGCCAGCAGCCCCCGACTAGTTGATTCCTACAATGAGCAGTTCTTC
- | TRBJ1-3 | TRBV7-6 | TRBD1 | CASSPGGYSGNTIYF | TGTGCCAGCAGCCCAGGGGGCTACTCTGGAAACACCATATATTTT
once | TRBJ1-6 | TRBV21-1 | - | CASSKLGQPNSPLHF | TGTGCCAGCAGCAAACTGGGACAGCCAAATTCACCCCTCCACTTT
few | TRBJ1-2 | TRBV7-9 | - | CASSLGGVNYGYTF | TGTGCCAGCAGCTTAGGCGGGGTTAACTATGGCTACACCTTC
- | TRBJ2-3 | TRBV5-1 | - | CASSLRRDQVDTQYF | TGCGCCAGCAGCTTGCGGAGGGACCAGGTAGATACGCAGTATTTT
- | TRBJ1-6 | TRBV9 | TRBD1 | CASSGPGQENSPLHF | TGTGCCAGCAGCGGACCGGGACAGGAGAATTCACCCCTCCACTTT
- | TRBJ2-1 | TRBV6-5 | - | CASSYSHFRSDNEQFF | TGTGCCAGCAGTTACTCTCATTTTAGGAGCGACAATGAGCAGTTCTTC
- | TRBJ2-7 | TRBV27 | TRBD1 | CASSPRTGGNEQYF | TGTGCCAGCAGTCCCCGGACAGGGGGAAACGAGCAGTACTTC
- | TRBJ2-1 | TRBV5-1 | TRBD1 | CASSFPGQGGVGEQFF | TGCGCCAGCAGCTTTCCGGGACAGGGGGGTGTTGGTGAGCAGTTCTTC
- | TRBJ1-1 | TRBV5-1 | - | CASSLDGAGLGTEAFF | TGCGCCAGCAGCTTGGATGGGGCAGGGTTAGGCACTGAAGCTTTCTTT
- | TRBJ1-4 | TRBV18 | - | CASSPTANEKLFF | TGTGCCAGCTCACCGACAGCTAATGAAAAACTGTTTTTT
- | TRBJ2-5 | TRBV29-1 | - | CSVDGIQQETQYF | TGCAGCGTTGATGGTATACAGCAAGAGACCCAGTACTTC
- | TRBJ2-5 | TRBV5-6 | - | CASIQGNQETQYF | TGTGCCAGCATACAGGGAAACCAAGAGACCCAGTACTTC
once | TRBJ2-1 | TRBV4-1 | TRBD2 | CASSLRVSGGTISSYNEQFF | TGCGCCAGCAGTCTACGAGTTAGCGGGGGGACGATAAGCTCCTACAATGAGCAGTTCTTC
- | TRBJ2-3 | TRBV19 | - | CASSLWTVTDTQYF | TGTGCCAGTAGTCTTTGGACAGTAACAGATACGCAGTATTTT
- | TRBJ2-1 | TRBV7-9 | - | CASSSPVGQGIVNEQFF | TGTGCCAGCAGCTCCCCGGTAGGGCAGGGGATAGTCAATGAGCAGTTCTTC
- | TRBJ1-2 | TRBV19 | - | CASSTGLGYTF | TGTGCCAGTAGTACCGGTCTCGGCTACACCTTC
- | TRBJ2-5 | TRBV5-5 | TRBD2 | CASSFRLAGASYQETQYF | TGTGCCAGCAGCTTCAGACTAGCGGGGGCCTCGTACCAAGAGACCCAGTACTTC
- | TRBJ2-3 | TRBV9 | - | CASSTGGVDTQYF | TGTGCCAGCAGCACAGGGGGGGTGGATACGCAGTATTTT